A single sample gave rise to the 5 T cell receptor beta chains below, sequenced in a study of cytomegalovirus exposure and HLA in healthy donors. Primers for the PCR totalled 60 Vbeta and 13 Jbeta. Profiling relied on immunoSEQ multiplex PCR, and the TCRdb table lists in-frame clones only, not all of them. This sample has 150,000 to 200,000 clones, with roughly 80% found just once. The sample comprised PBMCs. Source of these receptors: a man aged 45 to 65 in good health and CMV-seropositive.

This rearrangement joins TRBV5-1 to TRBJ1-4; no reliable D call. Germline assignment: CDR1 SGHRS and CDR2 YFSETQ. CDR3 length: 17 residues. V was cut by 0 bases and J by 0 bases, with 12 bases left in between. The CDR3 bases are TGCGCCAGCAGCTTGGCCTCGTCTAGATCAACTAATGAAAAACTGTTTTTT. Its protein product is CASSLASSRSTNEKLFF. Variable domain in full (rest from reference TRBV5-1 and TRBJ1-4): KAGVTQTPRYLIKTRGQQVTLSCSPISGHRSVSWYQQTPGQGLQFLFEYFSETQRNKGNFPGRFSGRQFSNSRSEMNVSTLELGDSALYLCASSLASSRSTNEKLFFGSGTQLSVL.

This chain uses TRBV4-1 with TRBJ1-4; 9 positions agree with TRBD1. The CDR3 is 15 residues long. With V trimmed by 1 base and J by 10 bases, 7 bases remained unmatched. Germline CDR1 reads MGHRA; CDR2 reads YSYEKL. In nucleotides, the CDR3 is TGCGCCAGCAGCCAAGTGGGACAGGGAGTGGGAAAACTGTTTTTT. The encoded protein is CASSQVGQGVGKLFF.

The rearrangement joins TRBV10-3 to TRBJ2-2, with TRBD1 as a possible D gene (8 bases). Trimming left V 6 bases short and J 6 bases short, with 11 bases between. This CDR3 has 13 amino acids. In germline, CDR1 is ENHRY, CDR2 SYGVKD. DNA for the CDR3: TGTGCCATCAGACAGGGGGGGGCCGGGGAGCTGTTTTTT. Its protein product is CAIRQGGAGELFF.

This chain links TRBV5-1 with TRBJ1-1, with D uncertain. The CDR3 covers 13 residues. CDR1 is SGHRS and CDR2 is YFSETQ in the germline V gene. Trimming left V 3 bases short and J 0 bases short, with 6 bases between. The CDR3 protein is CASSSEMNTEAFF. CDR3 nucleotide sequence: TGCGCCAGCAGCTCTGAGATGAACACTGAAGCTTTCTTT.

This sequence joins TRBV11-2 and TRBJ1-2, with a weak D call TRBD1 (6 bases). CDR1 SGHAT and CDR2 FQNNGV come from the germline V gene. This CDR3 contains 16 residues. Trimming stripped 1 base from V and 5 bases from J, with 17 bases between. This chain's CDR3 is CASSLAGVPPTYGYTF. The CDR3 region has the DNA TGTGCCAGCAGCTTAGCAGGGGTGCCCCCTACTTATGGCTACACCTTC.